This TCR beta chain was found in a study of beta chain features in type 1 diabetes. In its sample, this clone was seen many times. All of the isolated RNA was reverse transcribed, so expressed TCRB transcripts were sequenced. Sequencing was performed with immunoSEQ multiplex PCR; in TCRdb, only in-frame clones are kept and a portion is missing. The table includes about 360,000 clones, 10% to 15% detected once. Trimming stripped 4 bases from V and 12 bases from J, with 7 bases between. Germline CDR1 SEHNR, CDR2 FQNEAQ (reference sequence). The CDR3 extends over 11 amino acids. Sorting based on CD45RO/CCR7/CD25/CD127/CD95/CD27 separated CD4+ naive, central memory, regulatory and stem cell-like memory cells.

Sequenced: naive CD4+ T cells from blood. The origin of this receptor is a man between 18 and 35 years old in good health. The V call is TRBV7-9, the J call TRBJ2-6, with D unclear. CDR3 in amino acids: CASSSVSVLTF. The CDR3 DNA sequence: TGTGCCAGCAGCTCCGTTTCCGTCCTGACTTTC.